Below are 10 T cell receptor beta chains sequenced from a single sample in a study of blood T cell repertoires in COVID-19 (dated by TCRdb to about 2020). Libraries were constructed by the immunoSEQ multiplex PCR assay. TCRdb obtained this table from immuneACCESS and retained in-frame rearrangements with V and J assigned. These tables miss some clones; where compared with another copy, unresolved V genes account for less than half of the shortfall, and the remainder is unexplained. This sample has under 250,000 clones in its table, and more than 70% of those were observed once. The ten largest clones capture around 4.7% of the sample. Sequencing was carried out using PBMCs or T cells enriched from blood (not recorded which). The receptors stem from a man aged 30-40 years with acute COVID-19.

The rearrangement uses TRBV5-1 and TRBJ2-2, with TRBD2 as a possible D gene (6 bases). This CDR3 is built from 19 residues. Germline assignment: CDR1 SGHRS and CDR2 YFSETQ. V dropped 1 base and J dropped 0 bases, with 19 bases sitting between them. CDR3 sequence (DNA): TGCGCCAGCAGCTTGCATGTAAGGGCGGGGACCGCGAACACCGGGGAGCTGTTTTTT. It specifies CASSLHVRAGTANTGELFF.

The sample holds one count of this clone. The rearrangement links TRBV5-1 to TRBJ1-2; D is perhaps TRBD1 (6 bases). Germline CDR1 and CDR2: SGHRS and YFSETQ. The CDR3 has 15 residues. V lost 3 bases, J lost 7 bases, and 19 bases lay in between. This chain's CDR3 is CASSSLPGDRVGYTF. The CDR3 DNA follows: TGCGCCAGCAGCTCCCTACCAGGGGATCGGGTTGGCTACACCTTC. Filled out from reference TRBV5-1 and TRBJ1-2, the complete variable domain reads KAGVTQTPRYLIKTRGQQVTLSCSPISGHRSVSWYQQTPGQGLQFLFEYFSETQRNKGNFPGRFSGRQFSNSRSEMNVSTLELGDSALYLCASSSLPGDRVGYTFGSGTRLTVV.

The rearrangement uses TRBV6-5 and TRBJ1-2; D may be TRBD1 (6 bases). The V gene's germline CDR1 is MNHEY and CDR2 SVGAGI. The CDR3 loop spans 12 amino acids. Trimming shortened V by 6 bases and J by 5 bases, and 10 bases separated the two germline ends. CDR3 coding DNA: TGTGCCAGCAGGACACAGGGTTATGGCTACACCTTC. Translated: CASRTQGYGYTF.

CDR3 loop: CASSEVAQWGNTIYF. DNA for the CDR3: TGTGCCAGCAGTGAAGTGGCCCAGTGGGGAAACACCATATATTTT. The chain recombines TRBV6-1 with TRBJ1-3, with no clear D. This CDR3 has 15 amino acids. CDR1 MNHNS and CDR2 SASEGT come from the germline V gene. The V and J ends lost 1 base and 4 bases respectively, with 11 bases between them.

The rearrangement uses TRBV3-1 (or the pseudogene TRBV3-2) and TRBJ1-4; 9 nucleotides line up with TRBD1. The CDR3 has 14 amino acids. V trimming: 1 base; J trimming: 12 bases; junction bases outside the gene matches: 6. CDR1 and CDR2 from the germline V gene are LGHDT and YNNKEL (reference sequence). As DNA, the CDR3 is TGTGCCAGCAGCCAAGGGGACAGGGCAGGGGAACTGTTTTTT. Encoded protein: CASSQGDRAGELFF.

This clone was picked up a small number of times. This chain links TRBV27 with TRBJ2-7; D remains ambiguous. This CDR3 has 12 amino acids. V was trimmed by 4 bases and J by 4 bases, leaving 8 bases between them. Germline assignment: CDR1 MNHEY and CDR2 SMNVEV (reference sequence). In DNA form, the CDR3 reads TGTGCCAGCAGTTCCCCCGGGTACGAGCAGTACTTC. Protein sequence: CASSSPGYEQYF.

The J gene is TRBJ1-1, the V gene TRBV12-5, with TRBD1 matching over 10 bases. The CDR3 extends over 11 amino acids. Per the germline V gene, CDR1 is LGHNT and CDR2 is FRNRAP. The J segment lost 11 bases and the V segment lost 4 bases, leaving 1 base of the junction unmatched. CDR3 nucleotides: TGTGCTAGTGGTTCGGACAGGGGGGCTTTCTTT. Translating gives CASGSDRGAFF. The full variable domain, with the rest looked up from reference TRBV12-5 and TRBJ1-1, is DARVTQTPRHKVTEMGQEVTMRCQPILGHNTVFWYRQTMMQGLELLAYFRNRAPLDDSGMPKDRFSAEMPDATLATLKIQPSEPRDSAVYFCASGSDRGAFFGQGTRLTVV.

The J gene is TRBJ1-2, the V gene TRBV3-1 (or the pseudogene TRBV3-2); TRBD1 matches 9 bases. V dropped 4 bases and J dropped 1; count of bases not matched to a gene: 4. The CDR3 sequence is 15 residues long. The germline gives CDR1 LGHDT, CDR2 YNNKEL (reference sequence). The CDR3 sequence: CASSRGTGSNYGYTF. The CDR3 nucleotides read TGTGCCAGCAGCCGGGGGACAGGGAGTAACTATGGCTACACCTTC.

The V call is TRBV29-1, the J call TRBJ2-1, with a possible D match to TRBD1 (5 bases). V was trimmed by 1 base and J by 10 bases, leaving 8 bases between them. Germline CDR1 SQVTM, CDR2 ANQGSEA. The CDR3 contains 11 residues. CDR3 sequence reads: CSVEGWGEQFF. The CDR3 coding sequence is TGCAGCGTTGAAGGATGGGGCGAGCAGTTCTTC.

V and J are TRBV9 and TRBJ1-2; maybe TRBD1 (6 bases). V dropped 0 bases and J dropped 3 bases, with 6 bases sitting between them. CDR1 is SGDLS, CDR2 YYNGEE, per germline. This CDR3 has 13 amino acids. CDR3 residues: CASSVAGDYGYTF. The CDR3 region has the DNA TGTGCCAGCAGCGTAGCAGGGGACTATGGCTACACCTTC.